These T cell receptor beta chains were read from a single sample in a study of cytomegalovirus exposure and HLA in healthy donors. Assay used: immunoSEQ multiplex PCR; TCRdb lists only in-frame clones, some missing. Here the sample spans 200,000 or so clones, more than 65% being singletons. Sequencing was performed on PBMCs. Receptors were obtained from a woman aged 25 to 39 in good health and CMV-seropositive. CDR3s include the opening cysteine and the closing phenylalanine or tryptophan. D genes are given only for firm matches. Some rows have no size entry. The others give once, few or many, or a class for an expanded clone.

abundance	v_gene	j_gene	d_gene	CDR3nt	CDR3aa
-	TRBV6-1	TRBJ2-7	-	TGTGCCAGCAGTGACTTTACAGGTCCGGCATACGAGCAGTACTTC	CASSDFTGPAYEQYF
few	TRBV7-9	TRBJ1-5	-	TGTGCCAGCAGCTTAGCGACTAATCAGCCCCAGCATTTT	CASSLATNQPQHF
-	TRBV7-9	TRBJ2-1	TRBD1	TGTGCCAGCAGCCCACCTAGCCGGGACAGGCCGTTCTTC	CASSPPSRDRPFF
few	TRBV4-2	TRBJ2-1	-	TGTGCCAGCAGCCAAGAGGATAGCGGAGGTTTATGGTTCTTC	CASSQEDSGGLWFF
once	TRBV6-1	TRBJ2-7	TRBD2	TGTGCCAGCAGTGATAGAGGCCTAGCGGACGAGCAGTACTTC	CASSDRGLADEQYF
-	TRBV9	TRBJ2-1	-	TGTGCCAGCAGCGAACTAGAGTCCCGAGGAATCTACAATGAGCAGTTCTTC	CASSELESRGIYNEQFF
-	TRBV15	TRBJ1-1	-	TGTGCCACCAGCAGAAGTCCTTACCCAGAGGCTGAAGCTTTCTTT	CATSRSPYPEAEAFF
-	TRBV5-4	TRBJ1-2	TRBD1	TGTGCCAGCAGCTTGCCCCGGACAGGGAGGTATGGCTACACCTTC	CASSLPRTGRYGYTF
-	TRBV7-3	TRBJ2-7	TRBD1	TGTGCCAGCAGAGACTCAAGACAGGGGGACTACGAGCAGTACTTC	CASRDSRQGDYEQYF
-	TRBV10-3	TRBJ2-5	TRBD2	TGTGCCATCAGCAATAGCGGGGCGGACCAGTACTTC	CAISNSGADQYF
-	TRBV6-5	TRBJ2-1	-	TGTGCCAGCGCCCGGAGCAGTTACAATGAGCAGTTCTTC	CASARSSYNEQFF
once	TRBV6-1	TRBJ1-5	-	TGTGCCAGCAGTGAAGAAACAGGGCTTCTACGAAATCAGCCCCAGCATTTT	CASSEETGLLRNQPQHF
few	TRBV19	TRBJ2-7	-	TGTGCCAGTAGTCAAGGACACTCTTACGAGCAGTACTTC	CASSQGHSYEQYF
-	TRBV9	TRBJ2-1	TRBD2	TGTGCCAGCAGCGGGGGAGCGGGAGGTGTCAATGAGCAGTTCTTC	CASSGGAGGVNEQFF
-	TRBV28	TRBJ1-2	TRBD1	TGTGCCAGCAGTTCGACGGACAGGGCCCCTCATGGCTACACCTTC	CASSSTDRAPHGYTF
few	TRBV2	TRBJ2-7	TRBD1	TGTGCGAAGGGGGCGGATTACGAGCAGTACTTC	CAKGADYEQYF
-	TRBV28	TRBJ2-7	-	TGTGCCAGCAGTTTATATCGACAGACCACCTACGAGCAGTACTTC	CASSLYRQTTYEQYF
-	TRBV5-6	TRBJ2-2	TRBD1	TGTGCCAGCAGCCCGGACAGGGTCTTATCCCGGGAGCTGTTTTTT	CASSPDRVLSRELFF
-	TRBV5-1	TRBJ1-2	-	TGCGCCAGCAGCTCGGGGGGGACGGCTGGCTACACCTTC	CASSSGGTAGYTF
-	TRBV2	TRBJ2-7	TRBD2	TGTGCCAGCAGACTAGCGGGACGTGCCTACGAGCAGTACTTC	CASRLAGRAYEQYF